These 10 T cell receptor beta chains were all obtained from the same sample, sequenced in a study of tumor-infiltrating lymphocytes in primary liver carcinoma. Extraction of RNA together with DNA used about 17-34 mg of unsorted bulk tissue. TCR beta cDNA was made from 500 ng total RNA with a constant-region primer. Modified slightly, ARM-PCR produced TCR beta libraries over three nested multiplex PCR rounds. TRBV1-TRBV30 forward primers paired with a C-beta reverse primer were used in the first two PCR rounds, which ran about 11 cycles each. One entry per CDR3 protein results from TCRdb running MiXCR on the multiplex PCR reads. This sample has around 88,000 distinct CDR3 sequences; approximately 68% occur once, and the top ten carry around 30%. The material sequenced was tumor-adjacent normal liver tissue. The origin of the receptors is a man aged 35-49 years with primary liver carcinoma and hepatitis B virus infection.

Notes on this clonotype: Lacking the conserved final phenylalanine or tryptophan, this CDR3 likely reflects a read error. The rearrangement joins TRBV11-2 to TRBJ2-7, with TRBD1 identical over 7 bases. The V gene's germline CDR1 is SGHAT and CDR2 FQNNGV. The CDR3 is 17 amino acids. The CDR3 DNA follows: TGTGCCAGTAGCTTAGAGCCTCCGGGACAGACGTCCTACGAGCAGTACCTC. Its protein product is CASSLEPPGQTSYEQYL.

Concerning this clonotype: An end of the junction does not agree with germline; a read error may underlie this. The V and J genes are TRBV29-1 and TRBJ1-2; D might be TRBD1 (5 bases). The germline gives CDR1 SQVTM, CDR2 ANQGSEA. The CDR3 covers 13 residues. This CDR3 is CSVADSKIYDYTF. For the CDR3, the DNA is TGCAGCGTCGCTGACAGCAAGATCTATGACTACACCTTC. Supplemented by reference TRBV29-1 and TRBJ1-2, the full variable domain reads SAVISQKPSRDICQRGTSLTIQCQVDSQVTMMFWYRQQPGQSLTLIATANQGSEATYESGFVIDKFPISRPNLTFSTLTVSNMSPEDSSIYLCSVADSKIYDYTFGSGTRLTVV.

For this clonotype: A much larger clone sits a single nucleotide away, making a read error possible. The CDR3 reads CASSYSRGPTTGELLF. CDR3 nucleotides: TGTGCCAGCAGTTACTCGAGAGGTCCGACCACCGGGGAGCTGTTGTTT. V gene TRBV6-5 combines with J gene TRBJ2-2; TRBD2 might be the D (5 bases). The CDR3 length is 16 residues. Looked up from germline, CDR1 is MNHEY and CDR2 is SVGAGI.

This clonotype was seen many times. The chain recombines TRBV6-1 with TRBJ1-1; D possibly corresponds to TRBD1 (5 bases). The ends were cut back, 3 bases at V and 3 bases at J, with 5 bases in the middle. The CDR3 spans 12 residues. Germline V gives CDR1 MNHNS, CDR2 SASEGT. CDR3 DNA sequence: TGTGCCAGCAGTGACAGGGACACTGAAGCTTTCTTT. Translation gives CASSDRDTEAFF.

The gene calls are TRBV5-1 and TRBJ1-5; D not resolved. CDR1 and CDR2 (germline): SGHRS, YFSETQ. The CDR3 extends over 15 amino acids. V was trimmed by 0 bases and J by 0 bases, leaving 7 bases between them. As DNA, the CDR3 is TGCGCCAGCAGCTTGGCCCCGGGTAGCAATCAGCCCCAGCATTTT. This translates into CASSLAPGSNQPQHF. Using reference TRBV5-1 and TRBJ1-5 for the parts outside the CDR3, the full variable domain is KAGVTQTPRYLIKTRGQQVTLSCSPISGHRSVSWYQQTPGQGLQFLFEYFSETQRNKGNFPGRFSGRQFSNSRSEMNVSTLELGDSALYLCASSLAPGSNQPQHFGDGTRLSIL.

This clonotype showed up just a few times. A read error is possible here, since a much larger clone lies one base away. A read error is likely, as this CDR3 ends without the conserved phenylalanine or tryptophan. The limits of the CDR3 on the DNA are not certain, so only TCRdb's listed CDR3 is given. The chain uses TRBV14 and TRBJ2-5. Germline CDR1 SGHDN, CDR2 FVKESK. The CDR3 numbers 12 amino acids, ends counted. The CDR3 loop reads CASSQVAKAKNS.

The chain combines TRBV10-3 with TRBJ1-1, with D tentatively TRBD1 (5 bases). V shed 0 bases and J shed 7 bases, with 12 bases lying between them. CDR3 length: 14 amino acids. CDR1 and CDR2 (germline): ENHRY, SYGVKD. As DNA, the CDR3 is TGTGCCATCAGTGAGTCGGTCAGGGCTGTTGAAGCTTTCTTT. This encodes CAISESVRAVEAFF.

This clonotype has only one observation. The chain has TRBV11-2 and TRBJ2-3; D may correspond to TRBD1 or TRBD2 (6 bases each). The CDR3 length is 14 residues. Germline CDR1 SGHAT, CDR2 FQNNGV. With 4 bases removed from V and 6 bases from J, the gap between germline ends came to 14 bases. CDR3 sequence reads: CASSSGTGGDTQYF. CDR3 bases: TGTGCCAGCAGCTCCGGGACTGGGGGCGATACGCAGTATTTT.

Concerning this clonotype: One end of the junction does not line up with germline, which may come from a read error. The rearrangement uses TRBV6-1 and TRBJ1-5, with D hard to call. Germline CDR1 and CDR2: MNHNS and SASEGT. This CDR3 contains 14 residues. The CDR3 DNA reads TGTGCCAGCAACCAGGCTCCTAGCGATCAGCCCCAGCATTTT. Its translation: CASNQAPSDQPQHF.

This clonotype has at least ten counts. The chain links TRBV14 to TRBJ2-2; D may be TRBD1 (5 bases). The germline gives CDR1 SGHDN, CDR2 FVKESK. Trimming removed 6 bases from V and 3 bases from J, with 11 bases in between. The CDR3 is made up of 14 amino acids. CDR3 in amino acids: CASRSARDTGELFF. CDR3 in DNA: TGTGCCAGCAGAAGTGCCAGGGACACCGGGGAGCTGTTTTTT.